A selection of T cell receptor beta chains follows, all from one sample in a study of T cell repertoires in cytomegalovirus infection. TCRdb called the reads again in MiXCR, with one record for every CDR3 protein. The data show about 130,000 distinct CDR3 sequences, more than 20% seen once. Antigens of these TCRs are unknown. The sample consisted of PBMCs, sequenced either directly or after in vitro stimulation (not recorded which). Receptors were obtained from a human donor in good health (CMV status not recorded). Some clones in this sample may be carry-over from other donors' samples. Both conserved end residues are part of each CDR3. Each record gives: J gene, clone size, V gene, D gene, CDR3 DNA, CDR3 protein. A D gene is named only where the DNA matches it firmly. For some rows the clone size is stated as once, few or many, or as a class when expanded; others skip it.

>TRBJ2-5|NA|TRBV10-1|TRBD2
TGCGCCAGCAGTGAGGAGTCAGCGGGAGGGCTAGAGACCCAGTACTTC
CASSEESAGGLETQYF
>TRBJ2-5|NA|TRBV7-6|TRBD1
TGTGCCAGCAGCTCGACAGGGGTGGAGACCCAGTACTTC
CASSSTGVETQYF
>TRBJ1-1|few|TRBV4-2|TRBD1
TGTGCCAGCAGCCGGCGGGACAGGGTCTTGACTGAAGCTTTCTTT
CASSRRDRVLTEAFF
>TRBJ1-1|few|TRBV5-8|NA
TGTGCCAGCAGCCGCAGGCCGTTGGGGACTGAAGCTTTCTTT
CASSRRPLGTEAFF
>TRBJ2-1|NA|TRBV27|TRBD2
TGTGCCAGCACCAGACTAGCGGGACCCTCCAATGAGCAGTTCTTC
CASTRLAGPSNEQFF
>TRBJ2-7|few|TRBV5-1|TRBD1
TGCGCCAGCAGCCAAACAGGGACAGGCCCCTACGAGCAGTACTTC
CASSQTGTGPYEQYF
>TRBJ1-5|NA|TRBV12-3/TRBV12-4|NA
TGTGCCAGCAGTTTTAACCCCTCAGGGGTGGGCAATCAGCCCCAGCATTTT
CASSFNPSGVGNQPQHF
>TRBJ2-7|many|TRBV4-1|NA
TGCGCCAGCAGCCCTGCACATGACAGTAGCTCCTACGAGCAGTACTTC
CASSPAHDSSSYEQYF
>TRBJ2-3|few|TRBV6-1|NA
TGTGCCAGCATGGGGAGGACCTATAGCACAGATACGCAGTATTTT
CASMGRTYSTDTQYF
>TRBJ1-3|few|TRBV18|TRBD1
TGTGCCAGCTCACTGACAGGGGGGACCGCTGGAAACACCATATATTTT
CASSLTGGTAGNTIYF
>TRBJ2-1|NA|TRBV12-3/TRBV12-4|NA
TGTGCCAGCAGTTTACTTCAATGGGGGAATGAGCAGTTCTTC
CASSLLQWGNEQFF
>TRBJ2-1|few|TRBV5-4|NA
TGTGCCAGCATTCCTACTCGGGCAACTGGGACCCACAATGAGCAGTTCTTC
CASIPTRATGTHNEQFF
>TRBJ2-7|many|TRBV29-1|TRBD1
TGCAGCGTTGAGCGTACAGGGGTTTCCGGCGAGCAGTACTTC
CSVERTGVSGEQYF
>TRBJ1-5|few|TRBV12-3/TRBV12-4|TRBD1
TGTGCCAGCAGACGACAGGGTCAGCCCCAGCATTTT
CASRRQGQPQHF
>TRBJ2-4|NA|TRBV28|NA
TGTGCCAGCAGTTTCAATGCCAAAAACATTCAGTACTTC
CASSFNAKNIQYF
>TRBJ1-1|NA|TRBV12-3/TRBV12-4|NA
TGTGCCAGCAGTTTGTTGGAGAACACTGAAGCTTTCTTT
CASSLLENTEAFF
>TRBJ2-1|NA|TRBV7-7|TRBD2
TGTGCTAGCAGCTTAGGAAGCGGGAATCACAATGAGCAGTTCTTC
CASSLGSGNHNEQFF
>TRBJ2-7|NA|TRBV29-1|NA
TGCAGCGTTTCCCCTCGACAGGCCGCCCACGAGCAGTACTTC
CSVSPRQAAHEQYF
>TRBJ2-3|few|TRBV5-1|NA
TGCGCCAGCAGGCCAACTACAGGGACCACAGATACGCAGTATTTT
CASRPTTGTTDTQYF
>TRBJ1-1|few|TRBV28|TRBD1
TGTGCCAGCAGTTCAAGACAGGGAGGCACTGAAGCTTTCTTT
CASSSRQGGTEAFF